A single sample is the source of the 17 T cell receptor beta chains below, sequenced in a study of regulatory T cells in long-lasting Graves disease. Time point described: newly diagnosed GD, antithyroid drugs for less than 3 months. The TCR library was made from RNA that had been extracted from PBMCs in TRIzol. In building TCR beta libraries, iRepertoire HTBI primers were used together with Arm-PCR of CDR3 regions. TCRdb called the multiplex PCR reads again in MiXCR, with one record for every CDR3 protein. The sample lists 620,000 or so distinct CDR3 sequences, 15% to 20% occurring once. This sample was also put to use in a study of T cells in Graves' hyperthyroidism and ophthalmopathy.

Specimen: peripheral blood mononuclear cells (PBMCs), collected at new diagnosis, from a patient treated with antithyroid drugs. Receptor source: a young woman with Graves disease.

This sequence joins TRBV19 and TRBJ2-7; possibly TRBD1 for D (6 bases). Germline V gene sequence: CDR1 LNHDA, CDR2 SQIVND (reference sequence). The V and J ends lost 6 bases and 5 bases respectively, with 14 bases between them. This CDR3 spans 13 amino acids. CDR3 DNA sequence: TGTGCCAGTAGGGGCAGGGGCCCCCACGAGCAGTACTTC. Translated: CASRGRGPHEQYF.

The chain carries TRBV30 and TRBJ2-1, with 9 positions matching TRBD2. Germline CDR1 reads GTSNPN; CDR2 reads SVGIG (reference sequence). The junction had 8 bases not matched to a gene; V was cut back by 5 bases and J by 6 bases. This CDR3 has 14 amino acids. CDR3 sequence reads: CAWGWREGPNEQFF. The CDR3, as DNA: TGTGCCTGGGGGTGGCGGGAGGGCCCCAATGAGCAGTTCTTC.

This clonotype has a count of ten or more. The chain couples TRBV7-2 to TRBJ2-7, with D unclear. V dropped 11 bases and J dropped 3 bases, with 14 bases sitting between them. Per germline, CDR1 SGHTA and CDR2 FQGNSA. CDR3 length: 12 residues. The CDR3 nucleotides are TGTGCCGGTGGCGGCCTGAACTACGAGCAGTACTTC. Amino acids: CAGGGLNYEQYF.

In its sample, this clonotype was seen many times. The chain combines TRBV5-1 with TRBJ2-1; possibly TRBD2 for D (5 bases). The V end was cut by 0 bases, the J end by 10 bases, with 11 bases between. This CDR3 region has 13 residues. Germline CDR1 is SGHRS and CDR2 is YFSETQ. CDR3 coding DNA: TGCGCCAGCAGCTTGGATCGGACGGGGGAGCAGTTCTTC. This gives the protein CASSLDRTGEQFF.

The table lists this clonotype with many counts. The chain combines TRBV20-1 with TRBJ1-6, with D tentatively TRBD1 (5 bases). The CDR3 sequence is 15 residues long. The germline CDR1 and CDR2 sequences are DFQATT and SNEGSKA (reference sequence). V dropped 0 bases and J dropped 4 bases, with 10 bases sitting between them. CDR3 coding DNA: TGCAGTGCTAGAGATCACGCAGGGTATAATTCACCCCTCCACTTT. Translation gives CSARDHAGYNSPLHF.

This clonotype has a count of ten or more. CDR3 DNA: TGTGCCAGCAGTGAGCTGGGGACAGGGAACGAGCAGTACTTC. This encodes CASSELGTGNEQYF. This chain connects TRBV2 to TRBJ2-7; 9 bases are shared with TRBD1. The germline V gene has CDR1 SNHLY and CDR2 FYNNEI. CDR3 length equals 14 residues. V shed 3 bases and J 5 bases; nucleotides not matched to a gene: 5.

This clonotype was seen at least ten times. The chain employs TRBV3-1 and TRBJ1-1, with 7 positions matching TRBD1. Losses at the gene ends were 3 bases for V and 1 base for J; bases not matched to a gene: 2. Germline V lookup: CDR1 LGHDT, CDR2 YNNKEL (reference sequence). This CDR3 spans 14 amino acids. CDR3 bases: TGTGCCAGCAGCCATGGACAGGCGAACACTGAAGCTTTCTTT. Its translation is CASSHGQANTEAFF.

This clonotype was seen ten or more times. The CDR3 nucleotides are TGTGCCAGCAGTCACCGACTAGCGGGCCGCTCCTACAATGAGCAGTTCTTC. Its translation: CASSHRLAGRSYNEQFF. This chain connects TRBV6-1 to TRBJ2-1, with 10 positions matching TRBD2. CDR3 size: 17 residues. Trimming at V came to 5 bases and at J to 0 bases, leaving 7 bases not matched to a gene. The V gene's germline CDR1 is MNHNS and CDR2 SASEGT.

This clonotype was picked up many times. CDR3 amino acids: CASGPYLGDNEQFF. The CDR3 DNA follows: TGTGCCAGCGGCCCCTATCTGGGGGACAATGAGCAGTTCTTC. The chain carries TRBV6-1 and TRBJ2-1, with D perhaps given as TRBD1 or TRBD2 (5 bases each). The V gene lost 8 bases and the J gene lost 5 bases, with 16 bases spanning the gap. Germline-derived CDR1 and CDR2 are MNHNS and SASEGT. This CDR3 has 14 amino acids.

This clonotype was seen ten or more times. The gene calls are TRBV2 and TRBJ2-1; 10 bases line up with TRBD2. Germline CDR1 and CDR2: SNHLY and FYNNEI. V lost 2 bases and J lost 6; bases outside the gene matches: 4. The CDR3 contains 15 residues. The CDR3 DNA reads TGTGCCAGCAGTGAACTAGCGGGAGTGGTCAATGAGCAGTTCTTC. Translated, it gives CASSELAGVVNEQFF.

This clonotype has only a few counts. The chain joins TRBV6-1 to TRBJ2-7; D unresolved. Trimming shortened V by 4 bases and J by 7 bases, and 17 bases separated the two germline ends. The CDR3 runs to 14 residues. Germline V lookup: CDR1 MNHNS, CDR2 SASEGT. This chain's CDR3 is CASSAQSSRWEQYF. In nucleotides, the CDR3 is TGTGCCAGCAGTGCCCAATCCTCGAGGTGGGAGCAGTACTTC.

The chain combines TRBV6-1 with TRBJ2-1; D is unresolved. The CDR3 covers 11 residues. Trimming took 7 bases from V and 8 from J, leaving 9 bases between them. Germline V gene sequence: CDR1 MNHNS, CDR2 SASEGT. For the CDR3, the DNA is TGTGCCAGCAAAAATAGCTATGAGCAGTTCTTC. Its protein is CASKNSYEQFF.

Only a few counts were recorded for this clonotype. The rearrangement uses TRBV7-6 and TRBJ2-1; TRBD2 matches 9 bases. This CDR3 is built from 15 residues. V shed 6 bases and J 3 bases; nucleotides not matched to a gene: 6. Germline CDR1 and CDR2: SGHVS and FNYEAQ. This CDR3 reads CASRLGGGGYNEQFF. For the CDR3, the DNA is TGTGCCAGCAGACTCGGCGGGGGGGGCTACAATGAGCAGTTCTTC.

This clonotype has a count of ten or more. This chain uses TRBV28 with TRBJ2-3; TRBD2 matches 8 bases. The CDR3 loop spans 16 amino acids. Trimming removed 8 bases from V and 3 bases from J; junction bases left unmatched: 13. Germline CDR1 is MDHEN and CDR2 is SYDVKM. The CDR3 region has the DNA TGTGCCAGCGGGGGCGGAGGTAGCGGGATTACAGATACGCAGTATTTT. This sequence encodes CASGGGGSGITDTQYF.

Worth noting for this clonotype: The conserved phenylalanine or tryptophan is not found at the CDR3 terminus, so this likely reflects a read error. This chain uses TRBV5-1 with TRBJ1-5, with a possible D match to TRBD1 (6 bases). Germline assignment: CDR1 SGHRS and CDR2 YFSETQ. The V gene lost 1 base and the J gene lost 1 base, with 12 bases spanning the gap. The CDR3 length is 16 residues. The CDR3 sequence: CASSLTGQPSNQPQHL. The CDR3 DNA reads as TGCGCCAGCAGCTTGACCGGACAGCCGAGCAATCAGCCCCAGCATTTG.

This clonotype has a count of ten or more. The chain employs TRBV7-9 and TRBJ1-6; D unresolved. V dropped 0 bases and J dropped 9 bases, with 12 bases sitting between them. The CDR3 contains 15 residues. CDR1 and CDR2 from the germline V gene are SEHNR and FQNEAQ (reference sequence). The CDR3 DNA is TGTGCCAGCAGCTTAGCCGGAGCTGGAGGTTCACCCCTCCACTTT. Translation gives CASSLAGAGGSPLHF.

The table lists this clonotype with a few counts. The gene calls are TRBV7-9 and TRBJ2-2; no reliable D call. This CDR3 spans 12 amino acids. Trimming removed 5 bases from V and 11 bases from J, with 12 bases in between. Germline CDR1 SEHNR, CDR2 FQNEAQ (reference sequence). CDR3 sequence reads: CASSRAADELFF. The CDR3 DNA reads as TGTGCCAGCAGCAGGGCGGCGGATGAGCTGTTTTTT.